The rows below give T cell receptor beta chains drawn from one sample of a study of blood T cell repertoires in COVID-19. The repertoire was sequenced with immunoSEQ multiplex PCR; TCRdb's copy has only in-frame clones and lacks some. The data contain some 220,000 clones, 70% to 90% of them seen just once; the ten biggest clones take up around 2.5%. Sequencing used peripheral blood. The source of these receptors is a woman in her 70s with COVID-19, enrolled during active disease. Both conserved end residues are part of each CDR3. The order of the fields is D gene, J gene, clone size, CDR3 length, V gene, CDR3 DNA, CDR3 protein. The D gene is left open where the match is weak. The size field is filled for only some rows; it gives once, few, many or a size class.

d_call: -; j_call: TRBJ1-5; clone_size: -; cdr3_length: 18; v_call: TRBV4-3; cdr3_nt: TGCGCCAGCAGCCAAGACCTGGGTCGGGGTAATAGCAATCAGCCCCAGCATTTT; cdr3_aa: CASSQDLGRGNSNQPQHF
d_call: -; j_call: TRBJ1-1; clone_size: -; cdr3_length: 14; v_call: TRBV3-1/TRBV3-2; cdr3_nt: TGTGCCAGCAGCCATTCAGGGAATATCGCTGAAGCTTTCTTT; cdr3_aa: CASSHSGNIAEAFF
d_call: -; j_call: TRBJ1-4; clone_size: -; cdr3_length: 16; v_call: TRBV10-3; cdr3_nt: TGTGCCATCAGTGACCTTCAGAGGGCTACTAATGAAAAACTGTTTTTT; cdr3_aa: CAISDLQRATNEKLFF
d_call: TRBD2; j_call: TRBJ2-1; clone_size: -; cdr3_length: 16; v_call: TRBV3-1/TRBV3-2; cdr3_nt: TGTGCCAGCAGCCAAGATGTGTTAGCGGGTAGTAATGAGCAGTTCTTC; cdr3_aa: CASSQDVLAGSNEQFF
d_call: -; j_call: TRBJ1-1; clone_size: -; cdr3_length: 15; v_call: TRBV19; cdr3_nt: TGTGCCAGTAGTATAGAGGCCACAGGGCCCACTGAAGCTTTCTTT; cdr3_aa: CASSIEATGPTEAFF
d_call: TRBD2; j_call: TRBJ2-3; clone_size: once; cdr3_length: 16; v_call: TRBV7-2; cdr3_nt: TGTGCCAGCAGCTCAGCGGCGGGGGGGAGCACAGATACGCAGTATTTT; cdr3_aa: CASSSAAGGSTDTQYF
d_call: TRBD2; j_call: TRBJ2-7; clone_size: -; cdr3_length: 17; v_call: TRBV4-3; cdr3_nt: TGCGCCAGCAGCCAAGATCAAGGACTAGCGGGAGCCTACGAGCAGTACTTC; cdr3_aa: CASSQDQGLAGAYEQYF
d_call: TRBD2; j_call: TRBJ2-1; clone_size: once; cdr3_length: 13; v_call: TRBV19; cdr3_nt: TGTGCCAGTAGTAGACTAGCGAACAATGAGCAGTTCTTC; cdr3_aa: CASSRLANNEQFF
d_call: -; j_call: TRBJ1-3; clone_size: -; cdr3_length: 14; v_call: TRBV4-3; cdr3_nt: TGCGCCAGCAGCCCGCAGGGAACTGGAAACACCATATATTTT; cdr3_aa: CASSPQGTGNTIYF
d_call: -; j_call: TRBJ1-6; clone_size: -; cdr3_length: 13; v_call: TRBV6-5; cdr3_nt: TGTGCCAGCACCATGGACATCAATTCACCCCTCCACTTT; cdr3_aa: CASTMDINSPLHF